These T cell receptor beta chains were read from a single sample in a study of siplizumab effects on memory and regulatory T cells. The assay was immunoSEQ multiplex PCR, and TCRdb's table has in-frame clones only and misses some. The sample shows 75,000 to 95,000 clones, 80% to 90% of them seen only once. Sample: CD4+ T cells sorted from blood. The receptor set was obtained from a human donor in good health. Each CDR3 is given without its conserved first and last residue. Fields, in order: clone size, V gene, J gene, CDR3 protein. Clone size is stated in some rows and not others, as once, few, many or a class when expanded.

size: NA; V: TRBV5-1; J: TRBJ2-2; CDR3: ASSFRGPNTGELF
size: once; V: TRBV11-2; J: TRBJ2-2; CDR3: ASRTLRQGGTGELF
size: NA; V: TRBV5-1; J: TRBJ2-3; CDR3: ASSLRLASISTDTQY
size: NA; V: TRBV5-1; J: TRBJ1-5; CDR3: ASSLEGTTSNQPQH
size: NA; V: TRBV21-1; J: TRBJ2-1; CDR3: ASSKKRGQGNEQF
size: NA; V: TRBV27; J: TRBJ2-7; CDR3: ASSKGLYSYEQY
size: NA; V: TRBV5-6; J: TRBJ2-1; CDR3: ASSYSGSGYNEQF
size: NA; V: TRBV10-3; J: TRBJ2-1; CDR3: AIRTPGLADNNEQF
size: NA; V: TRBV27; J: TRBJ2-3; CDR3: ASSSGDTDTQY
size: NA; V: TRBV4-1; J: TRBJ1-2; CDR3: ASSQEIYGPYGYT
size: NA; V: TRBV6-1; J: TRBJ2-2; CDR3: ANAGTANTGELF
size: NA; V: TRBV18; J: TRBJ1-5; CDR3: ASSPTGENQPQH